This entry lists 17 T cell receptor beta chains sequenced from one sample in a study of T cell changes during pregnancy in multiple sclerosis. Clones were sequenced by immunoSEQ multiplex PCR, and TCRdb holds only the in-frame ones, with some missing. The sample shows 45,000 to 55,000 clones, 88% of them seen only once. The sequencing here drew on CD4+ T cells from peripheral blood mononuclear cells, taken in the second trimester of pregnancy. The receptors were gathered from a female donor with multiple sclerosis, enrolled in a pregnancy study.

V and J are TRBV27 and TRBJ1-2; perhaps TRBD1 as D (5 bases). V lost 6 bases, J lost 5 bases, and 16 bases lay in between. Germline V CDR1 and CDR2: MNHEY, SMNVEV (reference sequence). CDR3 length: 14 amino acids. CDR3 loop: CASSRGGIPYGYTF. The CDR3, as DNA: TGTGCCAGCAGCCGTGGGGGGATCCCTTATGGCTACACCTTC.

The genes are TRBV6-1 and TRBJ1-1, with D possibly matching TRBD1 (6 bases). Per the germline V gene, CDR1 is MNHNS and CDR2 is SASEGT. The CDR3 length is 14 residues. The V and J ends lost 1 base and 3 bases respectively, with 9 bases between them. CDR3 coding DNA: TGTGCCAGCAGTGAAGGACAGGAATACACTGAAGCTTTCTTT. It translates to CASSEGQEYTEAFF.

The genes are TRBV2 and TRBJ2-2, with TRBD1 matching 10 bases. V lost 1 base and J lost 3; bases outside the gene matches: 2. Germline CDR1 SNHLY, CDR2 FYNNEI. The CDR3 has 16 amino acids. CDR3 in DNA: TGTGCCAGCAGTGAAGTTGGGACAGGGGACACCGGGGAGCTGTTTTTT. Protein: CASSEVGTGDTGELFF.

The chain uses TRBV5-4 and TRBJ2-5, with D perhaps matching TRBD2 (5 bases). V was pared by 0 bases and J by 2 bases, with 17 bases between. Germline CDR1 SGHNT, CDR2 YYREEE (reference sequence). The CDR3 consists of 17 residues. CDR3 residues: CASSLGGNSRTQETQYF. The CDR3 coding sequence is TGTGCCAGCAGCTTGGGTGGGAACAGTCGGACTCAAGAGACCCAGTACTTC.

The rearrangement joins TRBV28 to TRBJ2-1; D is ambiguous. Trimming stripped 3 bases from V and 10 bases from J, with 16 bases between. Germline V gives CDR1 MDHEN, CDR2 SYDVKM. The CDR3 spans 14 residues. The CDR3 sequence: CASSLGSVRNEQFF. CDR3 bases: TGTGCCAGCAGTTTGGGTTCGGTCAGGAACGAGCAGTTCTTC.

The chain links TRBV15 to TRBJ2-7; 7 bases fit TRBD1. This CDR3 has 15 amino acids. J was trimmed by 2 bases and V by 0 bases; bases with no gene match: 4. The V gene's germline CDR1 is LNHNV and CDR2 YYDKDF (reference sequence). The CDR3 reads CATSREGGPTYEQYF. The CDR3 DNA reads TGTGCCACCAGCAGAGAAGGGGGCCCCACCTACGAGCAGTACTTC.

This clone was seen more than once but under ten times. The V and J genes are TRBV10-3 and TRBJ1-3; D unresolved. Trimming took off 0 bases at V and 3 bases at J, with 6 bases between the two ends. CDR1 ENHRY and CDR2 SYGVKD come from the germline V gene. The CDR3 is made up of 14 amino acids. The CDR3 sequence is CAISESSLGNTIYF. CDR3 sequence (DNA): TGTGCCATCAGTGAGTCGAGCCTTGGAAACACCATATATTTT.

The genes are TRBV10-3 and TRBJ2-5, with a possible D match to TRBD2 (5 bases). Germline V gives CDR1 ENHRY, CDR2 SYGVKD. The CDR3 sequence is 14 residues long. With 2 bases removed from V and 4 bases from J, the gap between germline ends came to 11 bases. CDR3 region: CAISERSDRETQYF. The CDR3 nucleotides are TGTGCCATCAGTGAGCGTAGCGACCGAGAGACCCAGTACTTC.

The J gene is TRBJ2-7, the V gene TRBV30, with TRBD1 matching over 7 bases. The CDR3 contains 12 residues. The V segment lost 1 base and the J segment 6 bases; nucleotides outside the gene matches: 3. The germline V gene encodes CDR1 GTSNPN and CDR2 SVGIG (reference sequence). CDR3 coding DNA: TGTGCCTGGAGTGCGACAGGGTCCGAGCAGTACTTC. Its translation is CAWSATGSEQYF.

The gene calls are TRBV29-1 and TRBJ2-3; TRBD1 is a possible D gene (5 bases). The CDR3 runs 15 residues. Germline V CDR1 and CDR2: SQVTM, ANQGSEA. Trimming stripped 4 bases from V and 4 bases from J, with 18 bases between. Written as DNA, the CDR3 is TGCAGCGTTGTAATAGGGGCTCCGCGGCCAGATACGCAGTATTTT. Amino acids: CSVVIGAPRPDTQYF.

J is TRBJ2-7 and V is TRBV7-9; TRBD1 matches 10 bases. CDR1 is SEHNR, CDR2 FQNEAQ, per germline (reference sequence). The CDR3 contains 15 residues. Losses at the gene ends were 4 bases for V and 5 bases for J; bases not matched to a gene: 8. The CDR3: CASSWPGQGPHEQYF. CDR3 nucleotide sequence: TGTGCCAGCAGCTGGCCGGGACAGGGGCCCCACGAGCAGTACTTC.

The gene calls are TRBV29-1 and TRBJ2-7, with 9 bases that match TRBD2. With 4 bases clipped from V and 0 bases from J, the junction kept 10 bases outside the gene matches. Germline CDR1 and CDR2: SQVTM and ANQGSEA. CDR3 length: 16 amino acids. The CDR3 here is CSVVSISGRISYEQYF. Written as DNA, the CDR3 is TGCAGCGTTGTGAGTATTAGCGGGAGAATCTCCTACGAGCAGTACTTC.

The CDR3 DNA is TGTGCCAGTAGAGAGGGGGTCTCTGGAAACACCATATATTTT. Residues: CASREGVSGNTIYF. This chain uses TRBV19 with TRBJ1-3, with a weak D call TRBD1 (6 bases). V was trimmed by 6 bases and J by 0 bases, leaving 9 bases between them. This CDR3 contains 14 residues. The germline gives CDR1 LNHDA, CDR2 SQIVND (reference sequence).

J is TRBJ1-1 and V is TRBV19; 10 bases agree with TRBD1. The CDR3 covers 16 residues. Germline loops: CDR1 LNHDA, CDR2 SQIVND (reference sequence). The V gene end was trimmed by 5 bases and the J gene end by 4 bases; junction bases not matched to a gene: 10. The CDR3 protein is CASSPRDRGVFTEAFF. DNA of the CDR3: TGTGCCAGTAGTCCGAGGGACAGGGGAGTATTCACTGAAGCTTTCTTT.

The chain links TRBV6-1 to TRBJ2-1; the D is unclear. The CDR3 contains 13 residues. The germline V gene encodes CDR1 MNHNS and CDR2 SASEGT. V lost 10 bases and J lost 4, with 14 bases in between. CDR3 loop: CATRLSLYNEQFF. As DNA, the CDR3 is TGTGCCACCAGACTGTCACTTTACAATGAGCAGTTCTTC.

This rearrangement joins TRBV5-1 to TRBJ1-1; unclear D gene. Germline-derived CDR1 and CDR2 are SGHRS and YFSETQ. V gave up 4 bases and J gave up 4 bases, with 11 bases separating them. The CDR3 is 13 amino acids. The DNA for the CDR3 is TGCGCCAGCAGCCGGGCGGAGGGCACTGAAGCTTTCTTT. Translating gives CASSRAEGTEAFF.

V gene TRBV7-2 combines with J gene TRBJ2-6, with 8 nucleotides matching TRBD1. Germline V gene lookup returns CDR1 SGHTA and CDR2 FQGNSA. Trimming took 5 bases from V and 4 from J; bases not matched to a gene: 7. CDR3 length: 16 amino acids. DNA of the CDR3: TGTGCCAGCAGCAGCACGACAGGGGCCGGGGCCAACGTCCTGACTTTC. It is translated as CASSSTTGAGANVLTF.